This TCR beta chain is from a study of shared clonotypes between healthy human individuals. Study conclusions and caveats: Larger estimated richness was generally recorded for naive subsets relative to memory subsets. Non-shared clonotypes displayed generation probabilities falling below those of clonotypes present in all four donors.

A note on this clone: What it binds is unknown. Different DNA sequences within this sample yield the same CDR3.

The CDR3 runs 13 residues. The ends lost 6 bases at V and 4 bases at J; junction bases unmatched: 2. The germline V gene has CDR1 WNHNN and CDR2 SYGVQD (reference sequence). The method was immunoSEQ multiplex PCR; TCRdb's version includes in-frame clones alone and lacks a portion of them. The table includes approximately 2.5 million clones, approximately 90% detected once. The rearrangement joins TRBV10-1 to TRBJ2-2, with 7 nucleotides matching TRBD1. The TCR was taken from a man aged 18 to 29 in good health. Material: naive CD4+ T cells sorted from blood. The subset: CD45RA+ positively selected. The CDR3 bases are TGCGCCAGCAGCAGACAGGGCACCGGGGAGCTGTTTTTT. It encodes CASSRQGTGELFF.